Shown below are 3 T cell receptor beta chains from a single sample sequenced in a study of OX40 agonist ivuxolimab in advanced cancers. TCRdb's table, derived via immunoSEQ multiplex PCR, lists solely in-frame clones and lacks some. The sample records tens of thousands of clones, 65% to 85% being singletons. This specimen consisted of CD4+ or CD8+ T cells sorted from blood, obtained in a trial of the OX40 agonist ivuxolimab. The receptors stem from an adult with an advanced solid tumor such as melanoma, head and neck, liver or kidney cancer.

The rearrangement joins TRBV5-4 to TRBJ2-7; 7 bases line up with TRBD2. Germline V gene sequence: CDR1 SGHNT, CDR2 YYREEE (reference sequence). CDR3 size: 16 residues. J lost 0 bases, V lost 2 bases, and 8 bases had no gene match. The CDR3 reads CASSLRSGVSSYEQYF. CDR3 nucleotides: TGTGCCAGCAGCTTACGGAGCGGGGTCAGCTCCTACGAGCAGTACTTC.

The chain is built from TRBV7-9 and TRBJ1-1, with a tentative D call TRBD1 (5 bases). The ends were cut back, 3 bases at V and 4 bases at J, with 9 bases in the middle. The germline V gene has CDR1 SEHNR and CDR2 FQNEAQ (reference sequence). CDR3 size: 13 residues. The CDR3 spells CASSFSQGTEAFF. The DNA for the CDR3 is TGTGCCAGCAGCTTTTCTCAGGGCACTGAAGCTTTCTTT. Drawing the rest from reference TRBV7-9 and TRBJ1-1, the complete variable domain is DTGVSQNPRHKITKRGQNVTFRCDPISEHNRLYWYRQTLGQGPEFLTYFQNEAQLEKSRLLSDRFSAERPKGSFSTLEIQRTEQGDSAMYLCASSFSQGTEAFFGQGTRLTVV.

The chain has TRBV6-5 and TRBJ2-7; D tentatively reads TRBD1 or TRBD2 (7 bases each). The germline V gene encodes CDR1 MNHEY and CDR2 SVGAGI. Trimming removed 4 bases from V and 2 bases from J, with 15 bases in between. CDR3 size: 15 residues. CDR3 DNA: TGTGCCAGCAGTTTCAGGGGGAGGGTCCCCTACGAGCAGTACTTC. Encoded protein: CASSFRGRVPYEQYF.